The 18 T cell receptor beta chains reported below all come from one sample, sequenced in a study of OX40 agonist ivuxolimab in advanced cancers. Profiled with immunoSEQ multiplex PCR; TCRdb holds only in-frame clones, not every one. The sample holds more than 45,000 clones; approximately 87% are singletons and the top ten take less than 4%. Sequencing was performed on CD4+ or CD8+ T cells sorted from blood, taken in a trial of the OX40 agonist ivuxolimab. The receptors derive from an adult with an advanced solid tumor such as melanoma, head and neck, liver or kidney cancer.

This chain joins TRBV21-1 and TRBJ2-3; the D call TRBD2 from the table was never checked on the DNA. TRBV21-1 is reported as a pseudogene. CDR3 length equals 15 residues. DNA of the CDR3: TGTGCCAGCAGCAAGTCTAGCGGGGGGGCGGATACGCAGTATTTT. Protein product: CASSKSSGGADTQYF.

V is TRBV29-1 and J is TRBJ2-7; tentative D call: TRBD2 (7 bases). This CDR3 region has 11 residues. Germline-derived CDR1 and CDR2 are SQVTM and ANQGSEA. V was clipped by 6 bases and J by 6 bases, with 12 bases between them. CDR3 protein: CSVARGGEQYF. The CDR3 nucleotides read TGCAGCGTCGCAAGGGGGGGCGAGCAGTACTTC.

This clone was detected only once. The V and J genes are TRBV5-1 and TRBJ1-6; the match to TRBD1 covers 7 bases. V trimming: 3 bases; J trimming: 7 bases; junction bases outside the gene matches: 7. Germline CDR1 and CDR2: SGHRS and YFSETQ. CDR3 size: 15 residues. CDR3 DNA: TGCGCCAGCAGCTGGGGCGACAGGGTGAATTCACCCCTCCACTTT. This codes for CASSWGDRVNSPLHF.

This sequence joins TRBV5-1 and TRBJ1-1; D perhaps matches TRBD1 (6 bases). Germline CDR1 is SGHRS and CDR2 is YFSETQ. Trimming removed 2 bases from V and 1 base from J, with 9 bases in between. The CDR3 length is 14 residues. The CDR3 DNA is TGCGCCAGCAGCTTCGGACAGCCGAACACTGAAGCTTTCTTT. Residues: CASSFGQPNTEAFF. Supplemented by reference TRBV5-1 and TRBJ1-1, the full variable domain reads KAGVTQTPRYLIKTRGQQVTLSCSPISGHRSVSWYQQTPGQGLQFLFEYFSETQRNKGNFPGRFSGRQFSNSRSEMNVSTLELGDSALYLCASSFGQPNTEAFFGQGTRLTVV.

The J gene is TRBJ1-1, the V gene TRBV9, with 8 bases lining up with TRBD1. Germline assignment: CDR1 SGDLS and CDR2 YYNGEE. The CDR3 length is 13 residues. The ends lost 3 bases at V and 10 bases at J; junction bases unmatched: 8. CDR3 amino acids: CASSGDRGERAFF. The CDR3 DNA reads TGTGCCAGCAGCGGTGACAGGGGAGAGAGAGCTTTCTTT.

The chain uses TRBV6-1 and TRBJ1-1, with TRBD1 matching 9 bases. With 7 bases clipped from V and 4 bases from J, the junction kept 7 bases outside the gene matches. The germline CDR1 and CDR2 sequences are MNHNS and SASEGT. This CDR3 comprises 14 residues. The DNA for the CDR3 is TGTGCCAGCACCCAACAGGGGGCGATCACTGAAGCTTTCTTT. This codes for CASTQQGAITEAFF.

This sequence joins TRBV6-5 and TRBJ1-1; 8 nucleotides match TRBD1. Per the germline V gene, CDR1 is MNHEY and CDR2 is SVGAGI. V trimming: 6 bases; J trimming: 1 base; junction bases outside the gene matches: 7. This CDR3 is 15 amino acids long. The CDR3 loop is CASRGRGRKNTEAFF. DNA of the CDR3: TGTGCCAGCAGAGGCAGGGGGCGAAAGAACACTGAAGCTTTCTTT.

The chain employs TRBV6-1 and TRBJ1-1; D gene uncertain. V was shortened by 1 base and J by 3 bases, with 6 bases between the two germline ends. Germline V lookup: CDR1 MNHNS, CDR2 SASEGT. The CDR3 sequence is 13 residues long. Written as DNA, the CDR3 is TGTGCCAGCAGTGAAGGATATGACACTGAAGCTTTCTTT. Translating gives CASSEGYDTEAFF.

This chain connects TRBV11-1 to TRBJ2-5; TRBD1 agrees at 9 bases. V lost 5 bases and J lost 5; bases outside the gene matches: 9. The CDR3 consists of 15 residues. CDR1 is SGHAT, CDR2 FQDESV, per germline (reference sequence). CDR3 amino acids: CASSPRQGDGETQYF. CDR3 in DNA: TGTGCCAGCAGCCCCAGACAGGGGGACGGGGAGACCCAGTACTTC.

The chain carries TRBV27 and TRBJ2-1, with TRBD2 matching 9 bases. Germline lookup yields CDR1 MNHEY and CDR2 SMNVEV (reference sequence). After removal of 5 bases from V and 2 bases from J, the junction contained 13 bases not matched to a gene. The CDR3 extends over 18 amino acids. The CDR3 loop reads CASSAQLAGTLTYNEQFF. Here the CDR3 DNA reads TGTGCCAGCAGTGCACAACTAGCGGGCACCCTTACCTACAATGAGCAGTTCTTC.

The chain recombines TRBV5-8 with TRBJ2-7; D might be TRBD1 (6 bases). The CDR3 totals 16 residues. V lost 4 bases to trimming and J lost 3 bases, with 20 bases between them. Germline CDR1 and CDR2: SGHTS and YDEGEE. CDR3 in amino acids: CASSPGPDRPLYEQYF. The CDR3 DNA reads as TGTGCCAGCAGCCCCGGCCCGGACAGACCCCTCTACGAGCAGTACTTC.

This clone was observed a single time. This chain connects TRBV18 to TRBJ1-5; the D gene is possibly TRBD1 (5 bases). CDR1 is KGHSH, CDR2 LQKENI, per germline. V was shortened by 1 base and J by 5 bases, with 12 bases between the two germline ends. The CDR3 runs 15 residues. The DNA for the CDR3 is TGTGCCAGCTCACCACAGGGGCGGGTAGATCAGCCCCAGCATTTT. Its protein product is CASSPQGRVDQPQHF. Together with reference TRBV18 and TRBJ1-5, the CDR3 gives the full variable domain: NAGVMQNPRHLVRRRGQEARLRCSPMKGHSHVYWYRQLPEEGLKFMVYLQKENIIDESGMPKERFSAEFPKEGPSILRIQQVVRGDSAAYFCASSPQGRVDQPQHFGDGTRLSIL.

The V and J genes are TRBV5-6 and TRBJ2-7, with TRBD2 matching over 8 bases. The CDR3 is made up of 15 amino acids. J gave up 3 bases and V 4 bases, and 9 bases lay outside the gene matches. The germline CDR1 and CDR2 sequences are SGHDT and YYEEEE. CDR3 residues: CASSPDRGGLYEQYF. DNA of the CDR3: TGTGCCAGCAGCCCGGACCGGGGGGGGCTCTACGAGCAGTACTTC.

The rearrangement joins TRBV5-6 to TRBJ1-1; tentative D call: TRBD1 (5 bases). There are 14 residues in the CDR3. Germline lookup yields CDR1 SGHDT and CDR2 YYEEEE. The V gene lost 1 base and the J gene lost 2 bases, with 9 bases spanning the gap. CDR3 sequence reads: CASSLRTGNTEAFF. The CDR3 nucleotides are TGTGCCAGCAGCTTGCGAACAGGAAACACTGAAGCTTTCTTT.

The chain carries TRBV29-1 and TRBJ1-1, with a tentative D call TRBD1 (5 bases). Between the trimmed V and J ends, which lost 4 bases and 6 bases, there was a span of 12 bases. Germline lookup yields CDR1 SQVTM and CDR2 ANQGSEA. CDR3 size: 12 residues. CDR3 in amino acids: CSVAWGVAEAFF. DNA of the CDR3: TGCAGCGTTGCATGGGGGGTTGCTGAAGCTTTCTTT.

The chain is built from TRBV18 and TRBJ2-3; D is undetermined. V shed 1 base and J shed 0 bases, with 8 bases lying between them. Germline CDR1 reads KGHSH; CDR2 reads LQKENI. The CDR3 sequence is 15 residues long. The chain's CDR3 is CASSPLRSSTDTQYF. The CDR3 coding sequence is TGTGCCAGCTCACCACTCCGCTCTAGCACAGATACGCAGTATTTT. Variable domain in full (rest from reference TRBV18 and TRBJ2-3): NAGVMQNPRHLVRRRGQEARLRCSPMKGHSHVYWYRQLPEEGLKFMVYLQKENIIDESGMPKERFSAEFPKEGPSILRIQQVVRGDSAAYFCASSPLRSSTDTQYFGPGTRLTVL.

The V and J genes are TRBV5-5 and TRBJ2-1, with D perhaps given as TRBD1 or TRBD2 (5 bases each). Germline values: CDR1 SGHKS, CDR2 YYEKEE (reference sequence). The V and J ends lost 1 base and 6 bases respectively, with 8 bases between them. The CDR3 has 13 residues. CDR3 in DNA: TGTGCCAGCAGCTTGTCCGGGGCCAATGAGCAGTTCTTC. The encoded protein is CASSLSGANEQFF.

The CDR3 loop reads CASSQSPGLAGARGETQYF. The CDR3 DNA is TGCGCCAGCAGCCAATCTCCGGGACTAGCGGGGGCCAGGGGCGAGACCCAGTACTTC. The chain couples TRBV4-1 to TRBJ2-5, with 14 bases that match TRBD2. Germline V gene data show CDR1 as MGHRA and CDR2 as YSYEKL. This CDR3 comprises 19 residues. After removal of 2 bases from V and 5 bases from J, the junction contained 13 bases not matched to a gene.